These 3 T cell receptor beta chains were all obtained from the same sample, sequenced in a study of blood T cell repertoires in COVID-19. TCRdb's table, derived via immunoSEQ multiplex PCR, lists solely in-frame clones and lacks some. The sample lists approximately 160,000 clones, approximately 84% occurring once. The material sequenced was peripheral blood. These TCRs come from a man between 40 and 49 years old who had recovered from COVID-19.

This chain links TRBV13 with TRBJ1-2; maybe TRBD1 (6 bases). Germline V CDR1 and CDR2: PRHDT, FYEKMQ (reference sequence). Trimming took off 5 bases at V and 4 bases at J, with 11 bases between the two ends. The CDR3 covers 13 residues. The CDR3 is CASSRQGGYGYTF. The DNA of the CDR3 is TGTGCCAGCAGCCGACAAGGGGGCTATGGCTACACCTTC.

The chain links TRBV27 to TRBJ2-3, with a tentative D call TRBD1 (5 bases). Germline V gene data show CDR1 as MNHEY and CDR2 as SMNVEV (reference sequence). This CDR3 comprises 14 residues. The germline V and J ends were trimmed by 3 bases and 4 bases, with 11 bases remaining between them. CDR3 DNA: TGTGCCAGCAGTTTGGGGCAGGGCTCAGATACGCAGTATTTT. Translating it yields CASSLGQGSDTQYF.

V and J are TRBV4-2 and TRBJ2-3, with 7 bases identical to TRBD2. Trimming at V came to 6 bases and at J to 2 bases, leaving 5 bases not matched to a gene. The CDR3 totals 14 residues. Germline V gene sequence: CDR1 LGHNA, CDR2 YNFKEQ. The CDR3 sequence: CASRKSGNTDTQYF. The CDR3 DNA reads as TGTGCCAGCAGGAAAAGCGGGAACACAGATACGCAGTATTTT.